These 2 T cell receptor beta chains originate from one sample sequenced in a study of T cells in Graves' hyperthyroidism and ophthalmopathy. TCR beta CDR3 region amplification was performed from RNA transcripts. In the first-round RT-PCR of the TCR CDR3, the HTBI primer set was used. TCRdb recomputed calls from the multiplex PCR reads with MiXCR, one row per CDR3 protein. The table records 400,000 to 550,000 distinct CDR3 sequences, roughly 24% of them present only once. Sequencing was carried out using blood. The receptors originated from a woman aged 25 to 39 with Graves' ophthalmopathy.

This clonotype was recorded at least ten times. The CDR3 reads CSARTDKAFF. The CDR3 nucleotides read TGCAGTGCCCGGACGGATAAAGCTTTCTTT. This sequence joins TRBV20-1 and TRBJ1-1; D is uncertain. Between the trimmed V and J ends, which lost 6 bases and 9 bases, there was a span of 11 bases. Germline CDR1 and CDR2: DFQATT and SNEGSKA (reference sequence). The CDR3 totals 10 residues.

This clonotype was detected only once. This chain uses TRBV13 with TRBJ2-4, with D unresolved. This CDR3 contains 14 residues. V lost 7 bases and J 0 bases, leaving 10 bases between the germline ends. CDR1 PRHDT and CDR2 FYEKMQ come from the germline V gene (reference sequence). CDR3 DNA: TGTGCCAGCAAGTCAGCTGTAGCCAAAAACATTCAGTACTTC. The encoded protein is CASKSAVAKNIQYF.